This entry lists 14 T cell receptor beta chains sequenced from one sample in a study of siplizumab effects on memory and regulatory T cells. Produced via immunoSEQ multiplex PCR; TCRdb's table is partial and in-frame only. The sample holds more than 90,000 clones, over 90% seen once. Sequencing used non-Treg CD4+ T cells sorted from blood. These receptors all stem from a human donor in good health.

This clone was seen a single time. The V and J genes are TRBV6-1 and TRBJ2-7, with a tentative D call TRBD1 (5 bases). The CDR3 length is 13 residues. V lost 3 bases and J 7 bases, leaving 13 bases between the germline ends. The germline V gene has CDR1 MNHNS and CDR2 SASEGT. DNA of the CDR3: TGTGCCAGCAGTGAGTTCAGGGTGGGGGAGCAGTACTTC. Amino acids: CASSEFRVGEQYF.

The CDR3 loop reads CASSLDPTGGKNIQYF. CDR3 nucleotides: TGTGCCAGCAGCTTGGATCCGACAGGGGGAAAAAACATTCAGTACTTC. The V call is TRBV5-4, the J call TRBJ2-4, with TRBD1 matching 9 bases. J lost 4 bases, V lost 0 bases, and 5 bases had no gene match. The CDR3 length is 16 residues. CDR1 and CDR2 from the germline V gene are SGHNT and YYREEE (reference sequence). The whole variable domain, filled in from reference TRBV5-4 and TRBJ2-4, reads ETGVTQSPTHLIKTRGQQVTLRCSSQSGHNTVSWYQQALGQGPQFIFQYYREEENGRGNFPPRFSGLQFPNYSSELNVNALELDDSALYLCASSLDPTGGKNIQYFGAGTRLSVL.

The chain has TRBV6-5 and TRBJ2-3; D is possibly TRBD1 (5 bases). This CDR3 comprises 15 residues. The V and J ends lost 0 bases and 3 bases respectively, with 10 bases between them. Germline-derived CDR1 and CDR2 are MNHEY and SVGAGI. Written as DNA, the CDR3 is TGTGCCAGCAGTTACTCGTCATCAGGGACAGATACGCAGTATTTT. It specifies CASSYSSSGTDTQYF.

The chain links TRBV18 to TRBJ2-3; D might be TRBD2 (6 bases). The CDR3 sequence is 16 residues long. Trimming removed 6 bases at V and 0 bases at J, with 16 bases between. The germline V gene has CDR1 KGHSH and CDR2 LQKENI. Here the CDR3 DNA reads TGTGCCAGCTCTTTGACTAGTTCGACTAGCACAGATACGCAGTATTTT. As protein: CASSLTSSTSTDTQYF.

This chain joins TRBV7-2 and TRBJ1-4, with D possibly being TRBD1 (6 bases). V dropped 5 bases and J dropped 3 bases, with 13 bases sitting between them. The CDR3 loop spans 15 amino acids. Looked up from germline, CDR1 is SGHTA and CDR2 is FQGNSA. CDR3 residues: CASSPQGGSNEKLFF. CDR3 in DNA: TGTGCCAGCAGCCCCCAAGGGGGGTCTAATGAAAAACTGTTTTTT. The full variable domain, rest sourced from reference TRBV7-2 and TRBJ1-4, is GAGVSQSPSNKVTEKGKDVELRCDPISGHTALYWYRQSLGQGLEFLIYFQGNSAPDKSGLPSDRFSAERTGGSVSTLTIQRTQQEDSAVYLCASSPQGGSNEKLFFGSGTQLSVL.

The table lists this clone with a count of one. The chain couples TRBV19 to TRBJ1-2; possibly TRBD1 for D (5 bases). This CDR3 is built from 12 residues. The germline V gene encodes CDR1 LNHDA and CDR2 SQIVND (reference sequence). V was trimmed by 7 bases and J by 0 bases, leaving 6 bases between them. CDR3 in amino acids: CASTTANYGYTF. The CDR3 bases are TGTGCCAGTACGACAGCTAACTATGGCTACACCTTC.

The genes are TRBV5-6 and TRBJ1-2; possible D gene TRBD1, 5 bases. CDR1 is SGHDT and CDR2 is YYEEEE in the germline V gene. The CDR3 is 14 amino acids. V lost 3 bases and J 2 bases, leaving 11 bases between the germline ends. The CDR3 loop is CASSSKGRNYGYTF. CDR3 coding DNA: TGTGCCAGCAGCTCGAAGGGGAGAAACTATGGCTACACCTTC.

The chain carries TRBV2 and TRBJ1-5; no firm D call. CDR3 length: 13 residues. Per the germline V gene, CDR1 is SNHLY and CDR2 is FYNNEI. The V and J ends lost 3 bases and 4 bases respectively, with 7 bases between them. Here the CDR3 reads CASSDRVNQPQHF. CDR3 nucleotides: TGTGCCAGCAGTGACCGGGTTAATCAGCCCCAGCATTTT.

The chain carries TRBV29-1 and TRBJ2-3, with 12 positions matching TRBD2. This CDR3 contains 17 residues. Germline V gene data show CDR1 as SQVTM and CDR2 as ANQGSEA. V was pared by 6 bases and J by 0 bases, with 10 bases of the junction left unmatched. CDR3 protein: CSVKGGGTSGSTDTQYF. CDR3 sequence (DNA): TGCAGCGTCAAAGGAGGGGGGACTAGCGGGAGCACAGATACGCAGTATTTT.

The rearrangement uses TRBV20-1 and TRBJ1-1; no definite D call. The CDR3 is 11 residues long. Germline-derived CDR1 and CDR2 are DFQATT and SNEGSKA (reference sequence). The CDR3 nucleotides are TGCAAATTTGGAGGGTACACTGAAGCTTTCTTT. Translating it yields CKFGGYTEAFF.

This chain joins TRBV6-1 and TRBJ1-5; D gene ambiguous. Trimming left V 2 bases short and J 5 bases short, with 7 bases between. Germline values: CDR1 MNHNS, CDR2 SASEGT. The CDR3 runs to 13 residues. CDR3 DNA: TGTGCCAGCAGTGAATCTTGGGATCAGCCCCAGCATTTT. This translates into CASSESWDQPQHF.

This clone occurred once. This chain uses TRBV30 with TRBJ1-2; D is ambiguous. The length of the CDR3 is 15 residues. CDR1 and CDR2 (germline): GTSNPN, SVGIG (reference sequence). Trimming removed 0 bases at V and 4 bases at J, with 15 bases between. In nucleotides, the CDR3 is TGTGCCTGGAGTGTACGCGGTCTCTACGCCTATGGCTACACCTTC. It is translated as CAWSVRGLYAYGYTF. Looking up the rest from reference TRBV30 and TRBJ1-2 gives the full variable domain: SQTIHQWPATLVQPVGSPLSLECTVEGTSNPNLYWYRQAAGRGLQLLFYSVGIGQISSEVPQNLSASRPQDRQFILSSKKLLLSDSGFYLCAWSVRGLYAYGYTFGSGTRLTVV.

V and J are TRBV25-1 and TRBJ2-1, with 7 bases matching TRBD2. Unmatched junction bases numbered 11, after V lost 6 bases and J lost 6 bases. The germline V gene has CDR1 MGHDK and CDR2 SYGVNS. The CDR3 has 15 residues. The CDR3 DNA follows: TGTGCCAGCAGCCCGACTAGCTACTTAATCAATGAGCAGTTCTTC. The encoded protein is CASSPTSYLINEQFF.

The CDR3: CASSAARGRTEAFF. CDR3 DNA sequence: TGTGCCAGCTCAGCAGCTCGGGGAAGGACTGAAGCTTTCTTT. V usage is TRBV18 and J usage is TRBJ1-1; D is undetermined. V dropped 5 bases and J dropped 5 bases, with 15 bases sitting between them. Germline V gives CDR1 KGHSH, CDR2 LQKENI. This CDR3 region has 14 residues.